These 9 T cell receptor beta chains were all obtained from the same sample, sequenced in a study of control samples from healthy donors and cancer patients. TCRdb's copy holds only in-frame clones and misses some; the assay was immunoSEQ multiplex PCR. The sample carries some 34,000 clones, approximately 94% recorded once. The sequenced material came from PBMCs. The source of these receptors is a man aged 40-55 years with colorectal cancer.

This chain links TRBV5-5 with TRBJ2-7; D might be TRBD1 (6 bases). The V and J ends lost 0 bases and 3 bases respectively, with 10 bases between them. The CDR3 is 14 amino acids. Germline assignment: CDR1 SGHKS and CDR2 YYEKEE (reference sequence). The CDR3 here is CASSLGGHNYEQYF. The CDR3 nucleotides are TGTGCCAGCAGCTTGGGGGGACACAACTACGAGCAGTACTTC.

This clone came up once. The chain employs TRBV5-8 and TRBJ2-3; 7 nucleotides align to TRBD1. This CDR3 is built from 16 residues. Germline trimming cut 7 bases from V and 6 bases from J; bases unmatched to any gene: 17. Germline CDR1 is SGHTS and CDR2 is YDEGEE. This CDR3 reads CASHLIDRVMRDTQYF. CDR3 sequence (DNA): TGTGCCAGCCATTTAATCGACAGGGTAATGAGGGATACGCAGTATTTT.

The V gene is TRBV3-1 (or the pseudogene TRBV3-2), the J gene TRBJ1-5; D might be TRBD1 (5 bases). Looked up from germline, CDR1 is LGHDT and CDR2 is YNNKEL (reference sequence). The CDR3 has 14 amino acids. V gave up 0 bases and J gave up 7 bases, with 10 bases separating them. The CDR3 region is CASSQDTGSQPQHF. The CDR3 DNA is TGTGCCAGCAGCCAAGATACAGGTTCGCAGCCCCAGCATTTT.

With respect to this clone: Other DNA sequences in this sample translate to the same CDR3. The chain joins TRBV6-5 to TRBJ1-2, with unresolved D. The germline V gene encodes CDR1 MNHEY and CDR2 SVGAGI. The CDR3 runs to 15 residues. Trimming stripped 2 bases from V and 0 bases from J, with 10 bases between. CDR3 protein: CASSYKWQTNYGYTF. CDR3 nucleotide sequence: TGTGCCAGCAGTTACAAGTGGCAGACTAACTATGGCTACACCTTC.

The rearrangement joins TRBV2 to TRBJ1-4; possibly TRBD1 for D (6 bases). The germline V gene encodes CDR1 SNHLY and CDR2 FYNNEI. The V and J ends lost 5 bases and 7 bases respectively, with 20 bases between them. This CDR3 contains 16 residues. The CDR3 sequence: CASSLLGGLSIEKLFF. The CDR3 coding sequence is TGTGCCAGCAGTCTTCTCGGGGGGCTGAGTATTGAAAAACTGTTTTTT. Full variable domain (remainder filled in from reference TRBV2 and TRBJ1-4): EPEVTQTPSHQVTQMGQEVILRCVPISNHLYFYWYRQILGQKVEFLVSFYNNEISEKSEIFDDQFSVERPDGSNFTLKIRSTKLEDSAMYFCASSLLGGLSIEKLFFGSGTQLSVL.

The chain couples TRBV5-1 to TRBJ2-3, with TRBD1 as a possible D gene (5 bases). The V end was cut by 0 bases, the J end by 4 bases, with 9 bases between. This CDR3 has 14 residues. CDR1 is SGHRS, CDR2 YFSETQ, per germline. CDR3 region: CASSLDQGPDTQYF. For the CDR3, the DNA is TGCGCCAGCAGCTTGGACCAGGGTCCAGATACGCAGTATTTT.

This rearrangement joins TRBV14 to TRBJ2-1; 8 bases map to TRBD1. Germline trimming cut 6 bases from V and 7 bases from J; bases unmatched to any gene: 11. Germline V lookup: CDR1 SGHDN, CDR2 FVKESK. This CDR3 spans 15 amino acids. The CDR3 protein is CASSHRTGWDNEQFF. CDR3 nucleotides: TGTGCCAGCAGTCATCGGACAGGGTGGGATAATGAGCAGTTCTTC.

This rearrangement joins TRBV4-2 to TRBJ2-7; D perhaps matches TRBD1 (6 bases). V was shortened by 1 base and J by 5 bases, with 12 bases between the two germline ends. Germline values: CDR1 LGHNA, CDR2 YNFKEQ. This CDR3 is built from 14 residues. The CDR3 reads CASSQARQVNEQYF. The CDR3 DNA reads as TGTGCCAGCAGCCAAGCTCGACAGGTAAACGAGCAGTACTTC.

This CDR3 reads CASSLTGGAGHEQYF. CDR3 coding DNA: TGTGCCAGCAGTTTGACAGGGGGCGCTGGCCACGAGCAGTACTTC. J is TRBJ2-7 and V is TRBV6-5, with 10 bases fitting TRBD1. CDR1 and CDR2 from the germline V gene are MNHEY and SVGAGI. The CDR3 consists of 15 residues. J lost 5 bases, V lost 4 bases, and 8 bases had no gene match.